Below are 17 T cell receptor beta chains sequenced from a single sample in a study of OX40 agonist ivuxolimab in advanced cancers. The protocol was immunoSEQ multiplex PCR, while the TCRdb copy is restricted to in-frame clones and leaves out a portion. The table shows some 55,000 clones, with 80% occurring only once. This specimen was CD4+ or CD8+ T cells sorted from blood, taken in a trial of the OX40 agonist ivuxolimab. These receptors originate from an adult with an advanced solid tumor such as melanoma, head and neck, liver or kidney cancer.

The chain links TRBV7-2 to TRBJ2-3; D remains ambiguous. Between the trimmed V and J ends, which lost 5 bases and 2 bases, there was a span of 14 bases. Germline V gives CDR1 SGHTA, CDR2 FQGNSA. The CDR3 is 15 amino acids. The CDR3 sequence: CASSTDGAFTDTQYF. CDR3 sequence (DNA): TGTGCCAGCAGCACGGACGGAGCGTTCACAGATACGCAGTATTTT. Together with reference TRBV7-2 and TRBJ2-3, the CDR3 gives the full variable domain: GAGVSQSPSNKVTEKGKDVELRCDPISGHTALYWYRQSLGQGLEFLIYFQGNSAPDKSGLPSDRFSAERTGGSVSTLTIQRTQQEDSAVYLCASSTDGAFTDTQYFGPGTRLTVL.

The sample holds one count of this clone. This CDR3 reads CASSETPEPLNTIYF. As DNA, the CDR3 is TGTGCCAGCAGTGAAACCCCCGAGCCTTTAAACACCATATATTTT. V is TRBV6-1 and J is TRBJ1-3; D remains ambiguous. The CDR3 consists of 15 residues. V was cut by 2 bases and J by 6 bases, with 14 bases left in between. Germline V gene lookup returns CDR1 MNHNS and CDR2 SASEGT.

The chain joins TRBV9 to TRBJ1-1; no clear D. Germline V CDR1 and CDR2: SGDLS, YYNGEE. Deletions cut 2 bases from V and 0 bases from J, with 17 bases between. The CDR3 loop spans 17 amino acids. As DNA, the CDR3 is TGTGCCAGCAGCGTTGGGCCACCTGGGGTCATGAACACTGAAGCTTTCTTT. Encoded protein: CASSVGPPGVMNTEAFF.

The J gene is TRBJ2-7, the V gene TRBV2; D not certain. Looked up from germline, CDR1 is SNHLY and CDR2 is FYNNEI. This CDR3 is 15 amino acids long. V lost 2 bases and J 0 bases, leaving 11 bases between the germline ends. This CDR3 is CASSEMSWGSYEQYF. The CDR3 DNA is TGTGCCAGCAGTGAAATGTCTTGGGGCTCCTACGAGCAGTACTTC.

The chain joins TRBV11-2 to TRBJ1-2; 8 bases map to TRBD1. With V trimmed by 5 bases and J by 1 base, 3 bases remained unmatched. The germline CDR1 and CDR2 sequences are SGHAT and FQNNGV. The CDR3 extends over 14 amino acids. The CDR3 DNA follows: TGTGCCAGCAGCCGGACAGGGATTAACTATGGCTACACCTTC. It yields the protein CASSRTGINYGYTF.

The chain employs TRBV18 and TRBJ1-3; D gene uncertain. CDR1 and CDR2 from the germline V gene are KGHSH and LQKENI. CDR3 length: 19 residues. Trimming took 3 bases from V and 1 from J, leaving 22 bases between them. Written as DNA, the CDR3 is TGTGCCAGCTCACCGTTATTCTCCTTACGAGTGGGGTCTGGAAACACCATATATTTT. Translating it yields CASSPLFSLRVGSGNTIYF.

The chain has TRBV6-5 and TRBJ1-1; D might be TRBD1 (5 bases). CDR1 MNHEY and CDR2 SVGAGI come from the germline V gene. This CDR3 has 11 amino acids. With 8 bases removed from V and 11 bases from J, the gap between germline ends came to 15 bases. The CDR3 reads CASSRGGDAFF. The CDR3 DNA reads as TGTGCCAGCTCCCGGGGGGGGGATGCTTTCTTT.

The V call is TRBV7-2, the J call TRBJ2-7; the match to TRBD2 covers 12 bases. The germline gives CDR1 SGHTA, CDR2 FQGNSA. V shed 5 bases and J 7 bases; nucleotides not matched to a gene: 12. The CDR3 runs 16 residues. The chain's CDR3 is CASSLHILAGGGEQYF. In DNA form, the CDR3 reads TGTGCCAGCAGCCTCCATATACTAGCGGGAGGAGGGGAGCAGTACTTC.

The rearrangement links TRBV7-6 to TRBJ1-6; possible D gene TRBD1, 5 bases. The CDR3 consists of 16 residues. Germline CDR1 SGHVS, CDR2 FNYEAQ. With 1 base removed from V and 6 bases from J, the gap between germline ends came to 13 bases. The DNA of the CDR3 is TGTGCCAGCAGCTTAGTAGGCGGGACGGCTAATTCACCCCTCCACTTT. Protein: CASSLVGGTANSPLHF.

The V gene is TRBV7-8, the J gene TRBJ1-1; no reliable D call. The V gene's germline CDR1 is SGHVS and CDR2 FQNEAQ. The V end was cut by 10 bases, the J end by 1 base, with 13 bases between. This CDR3 spans 13 amino acids. The DNA of the CDR3 is TGTGCCACCCTAGCACGGTCGAACACTGAAGCTTTCTTT. As protein: CATLARSNTEAFF.

The chain links TRBV19 to TRBJ2-4, with TRBD1 matching 9 bases. V was pared by 4 bases and J by 0 bases, with 4 bases of the junction left unmatched. The germline CDR1 and CDR2 sequences are LNHDA and SQIVND (reference sequence). This CDR3 spans 16 amino acids. CDR3 residues: CASSNPGQGAKNIQYF. The CDR3, as DNA: TGTGCCAGTAGTAACCCGGGACAGGGAGCCAAAAACATTCAGTACTTC. Full variable domain (missing parts from reference TRBV19 and TRBJ2-4): DGGITQSPKYLFRKEGQNVTLSCEQNLNHDAMYWYRQDPGQGLRLIYYSQIVNDFQKGDIAEGYSVSREKKESFPLTVTSAQKNPTAFYLCASSNPGQGAKNIQYFGAGTRLSVL.

This clone was detected once. The chain uses TRBV12-5 and TRBJ1-1; no firm D call. Trimming took off 0 bases at V and 1 base at J, with 12 bases between the two ends. The CDR3 length is 16 residues. Germline CDR1 LGHNT, CDR2 FRNRAP. CDR3 sequence reads: CASGLVQAYWNTEAFF. The CDR3 DNA reads TGTGCTAGTGGTTTGGTACAAGCCTATTGGAACACTGAAGCTTTCTTT.

The CDR3 is CASIGPHEGRESYGYTF. The CDR3 nucleotides are TGTGCCAGCATCGGACCCCACGAGGGGCGAGAGTCCTATGGCTACACCTTC. This chain connects TRBV2 to TRBJ1-2; a weak D match, TRBD1 (5 bases). The CDR3 totals 17 residues. The V gene lost 7 bases and the J gene lost 4 bases, with 25 bases spanning the gap. The germline gives CDR1 SNHLY, CDR2 FYNNEI. The whole variable domain, remainder taken from reference TRBV2 and TRBJ1-2, is EPEVTQTPSHQVTQMGQEVILRCVPISNHLYFYWYRQILGQKVEFLVSFYNNEISEKSEIFDDQFSVERPDGSNFTLKIRSTKLEDSAMYFCASIGPHEGRESYGYTFGSGTRLTVV.

This sequence joins TRBV7-2 and TRBJ1-5; 12 bases map to TRBD1. J lost 4 bases, V lost 5 bases, and 3 bases had no gene match. The CDR3 is made up of 15 amino acids. The V gene's germline CDR1 is SGHTA and CDR2 FQGNSA. For the CDR3, the DNA is TGTGCCAGCAGCCAGGGACAGGGGGCGAATCAGCCCCAGCATTTT. Translation: CASSQGQGANQPQHF. The variable domain in full, completed from reference TRBV7-2 and TRBJ1-5, reads GAGVSQSPSNKVTEKGKDVELRCDPISGHTALYWYRQSLGQGLEFLIYFQGNSAPDKSGLPSDRFSAERTGGSVSTLTIQRTQQEDSAVYLCASSQGQGANQPQHFGDGTRLSIL.

This clone was found once. The V gene is TRBV6-5, the J gene TRBJ1-2, with D possibly TRBD1 on 6 matching bases. CDR3 length: 14 residues. The V gene's germline CDR1 is MNHEY and CDR2 SVGAGI. Trimming shortened V by 7 bases and J by 7 bases, and 19 bases separated the two germline ends. CDR3 loop: CASTRGARGGGYTF. The CDR3 coding sequence is TGTGCCAGCACCCGCGGTGCGAGGGGGGGTGGCTACACCTTC.

This clone was seen a single time. The chain links TRBV30 to TRBJ2-2, with a tentative D call TRBD2 (5 bases). V was cut by 0 bases and J by 5 bases, with 10 bases left in between. From germline, CDR1 is GTSNPN and CDR2 SVGIG (reference sequence). The CDR3 contains 14 residues. The CDR3 DNA reads TGTGCCTGGAGTGTTTATCGGGGAACCGGGGAGCTGTTTTTT. Protein sequence: CAWSVYRGTGELFF. Full variable domain (outside the CDR3, taken from reference TRBV30 and TRBJ2-2): SQTIHQWPATLVQPVGSPLSLECTVEGTSNPNLYWYRQAAGRGLQLLFYSVGIGQISSEVPQNLSASRPQDRQFILSSKKLLLSDSGFYLCAWSVYRGTGELFFGEGSRLTVL.

The V call is TRBV5-6, the J call TRBJ1-3; D unresolved. The CDR3 consists of 13 residues. Germline V gene lookup returns CDR1 SGHDT and CDR2 YYEEEE. V lost 6 bases and J 1 base, leaving 8 bases between the germline ends. CDR3 sequence (DNA): TGTGCCAGCACCCCCAGGTCTGGAAACACCATATATTTT. Amino acids: CASTPRSGNTIYF.